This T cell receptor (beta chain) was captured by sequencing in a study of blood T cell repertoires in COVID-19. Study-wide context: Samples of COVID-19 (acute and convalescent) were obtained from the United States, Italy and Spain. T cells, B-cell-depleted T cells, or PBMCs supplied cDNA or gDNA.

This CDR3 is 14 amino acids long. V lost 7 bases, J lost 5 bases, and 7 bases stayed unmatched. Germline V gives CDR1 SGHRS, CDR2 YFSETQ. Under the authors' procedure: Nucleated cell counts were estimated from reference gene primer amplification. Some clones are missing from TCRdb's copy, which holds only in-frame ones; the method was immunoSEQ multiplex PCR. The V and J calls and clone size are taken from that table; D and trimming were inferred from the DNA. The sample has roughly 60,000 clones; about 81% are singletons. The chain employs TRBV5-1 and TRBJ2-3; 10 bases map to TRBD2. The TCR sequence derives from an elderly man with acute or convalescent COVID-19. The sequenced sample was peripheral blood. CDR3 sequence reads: CASGTSDLEDTQYF. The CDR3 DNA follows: TGCGCCAGCGGGACTAGCGACTTAGAAGATACGCAGTATTTT.